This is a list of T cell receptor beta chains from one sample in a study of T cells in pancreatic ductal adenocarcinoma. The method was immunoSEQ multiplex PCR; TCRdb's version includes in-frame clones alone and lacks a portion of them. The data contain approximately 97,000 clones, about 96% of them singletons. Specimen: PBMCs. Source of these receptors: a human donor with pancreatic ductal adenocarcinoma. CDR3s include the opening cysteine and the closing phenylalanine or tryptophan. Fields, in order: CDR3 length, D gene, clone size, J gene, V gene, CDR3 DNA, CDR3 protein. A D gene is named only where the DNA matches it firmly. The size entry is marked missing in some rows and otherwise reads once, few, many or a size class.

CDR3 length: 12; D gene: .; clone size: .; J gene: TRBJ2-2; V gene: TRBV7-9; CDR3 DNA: TGTGCCAGCAGCTTAAGCCCCGGGGAGCTGTTTTTT; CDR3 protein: CASSLSPGELFF
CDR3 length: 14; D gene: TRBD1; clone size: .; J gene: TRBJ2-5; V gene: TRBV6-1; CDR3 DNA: TGTGCCAGCAGTCCGGGACAGGTTTGGGAGACCCAGTACTTC; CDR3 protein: CASSPGQVWETQYF
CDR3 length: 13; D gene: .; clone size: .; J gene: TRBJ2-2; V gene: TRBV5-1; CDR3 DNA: TGCGCCAGCAGCTTGGCAGGCACCGGGGAGCTGTTTTTT; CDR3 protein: CASSLAGTGELFF
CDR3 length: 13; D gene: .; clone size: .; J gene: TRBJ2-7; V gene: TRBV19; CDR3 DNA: TGTGCCAGTAGTATTCGCGGGACCTACGAGCAGTACTTC; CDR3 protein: CASSIRGTYEQYF
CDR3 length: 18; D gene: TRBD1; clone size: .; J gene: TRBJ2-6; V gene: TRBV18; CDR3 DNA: TGTGCCAGCTCCCTAGGACAGGGGCTACCCTCTGGGGCCAACGTCCTGACTTTC; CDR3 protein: CASSLGQGLPSGANVLTF
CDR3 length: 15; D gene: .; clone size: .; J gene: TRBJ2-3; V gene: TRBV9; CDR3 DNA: TGTGCCAGCAGCGTAGGGGTGGCTGGAGGAGATACGCAGTATTTT; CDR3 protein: CASSVGVAGGDTQYF
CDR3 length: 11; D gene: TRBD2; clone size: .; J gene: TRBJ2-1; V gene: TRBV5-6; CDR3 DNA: TGTGCCAGCAGCTCCGGACTAGCGGAGTTCTTC; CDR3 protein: CASSSGLAEFF
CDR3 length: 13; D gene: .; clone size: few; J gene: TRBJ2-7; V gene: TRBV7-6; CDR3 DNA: TGTGCCAGCAGCCCCCGGGACAAGGGCGAGCAGTACTTC; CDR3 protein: CASSPRDKGEQYF
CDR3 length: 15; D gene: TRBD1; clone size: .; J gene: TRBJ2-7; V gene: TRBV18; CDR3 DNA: TGTGCCAGCTCACCTCGGACAGGGGGCTCCTACGAGCAGTACTTC; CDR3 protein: CASSPRTGGSYEQYF
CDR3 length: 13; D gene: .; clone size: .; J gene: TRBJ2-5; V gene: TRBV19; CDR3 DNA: TGTGCCAGTAGATCCCGGAGACAAGAGACCCAGTACTTC; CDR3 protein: CASRSRRQETQYF
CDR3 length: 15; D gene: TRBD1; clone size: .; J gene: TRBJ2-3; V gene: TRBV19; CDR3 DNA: TGTGCCACGAATCCCCAGGGGGCTGGCACAGATACGCAGTATTTT; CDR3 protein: CATNPQGAGTDTQYF
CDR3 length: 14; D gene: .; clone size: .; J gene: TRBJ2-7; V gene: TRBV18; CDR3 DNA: TGTGCCAGCTCACCAGGCGGGGCGGCCTACGAGCAGTACTTC; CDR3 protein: CASSPGGAAYEQYF
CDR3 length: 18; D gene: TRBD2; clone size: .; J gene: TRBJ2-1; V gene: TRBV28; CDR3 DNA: TGTGCCAGCAGTTTATCGGGACTAGCGGGACGGTCTATGGATGAGCAGTTCTTC; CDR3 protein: CASSLSGLAGRSMDEQFF
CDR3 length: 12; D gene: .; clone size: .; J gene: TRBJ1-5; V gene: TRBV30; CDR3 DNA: TGTGCCTGGGGACTATTAAATCAGCCCCAGCATTTT; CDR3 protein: CAWGLLNQPQHF
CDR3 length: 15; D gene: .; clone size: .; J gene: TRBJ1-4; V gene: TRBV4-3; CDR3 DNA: TGCGCCAGCAGCCAAGGGTCGGGGGAGAATGAAAAACTGTTTTTT; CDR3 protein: CASSQGSGENEKLFF
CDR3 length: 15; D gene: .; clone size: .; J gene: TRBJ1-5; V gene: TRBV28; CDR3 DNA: TGTGCCAGCAGTTTTGAGGGGGATTTCAATCAGCCCCAGCATTTT; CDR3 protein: CASSFEGDFNQPQHF
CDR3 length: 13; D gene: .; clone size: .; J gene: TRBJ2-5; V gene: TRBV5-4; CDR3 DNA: TGTGCCAGCAGCTTGGTAGAACAAGAGACCCAGTACTTC; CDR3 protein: CASSLVEQETQYF
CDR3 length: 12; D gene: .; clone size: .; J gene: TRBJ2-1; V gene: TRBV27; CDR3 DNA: TGTGCCAGCATCGGGAGATTGAATGAGCAGTTCTTC; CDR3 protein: CASIGRLNEQFF
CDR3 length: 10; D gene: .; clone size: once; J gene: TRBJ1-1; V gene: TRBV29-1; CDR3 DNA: TGCAGCGTTGAGACTACGTTGGCTTTCTTT; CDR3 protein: CSVETTLAFF
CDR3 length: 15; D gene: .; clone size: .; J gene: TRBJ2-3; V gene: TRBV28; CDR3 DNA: TGTGCCAGCAGTTTATCGGGGTCTCGGTTGGATACGCAGTATTTT; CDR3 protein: CASSLSGSRLDTQYF
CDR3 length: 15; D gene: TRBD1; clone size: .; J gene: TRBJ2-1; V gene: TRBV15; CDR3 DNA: TGTGCCACCAGCGTTGGGCAGGGGGCCTACAATGAGCAGTTCTTC; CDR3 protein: CATSVGQGAYNEQFF
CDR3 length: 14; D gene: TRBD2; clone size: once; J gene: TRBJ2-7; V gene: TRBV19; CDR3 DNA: TGTGCCAGTAAAGGGACTAGCGGGAGTTACGAGCAGTACTTC; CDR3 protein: CASKGTSGSYEQYF
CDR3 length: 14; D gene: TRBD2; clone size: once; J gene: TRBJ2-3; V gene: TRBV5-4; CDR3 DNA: TGTGCCAGCACCTCAGGACTAGCGGGAAATACGCAGTATTTT; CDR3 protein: CASTSGLAGNTQYF
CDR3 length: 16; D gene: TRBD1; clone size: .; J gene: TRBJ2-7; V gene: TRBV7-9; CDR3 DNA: TGTGCCAGCAGCTTAGATCCGGGACAGTTTACCTACGAGCAGTACTTC; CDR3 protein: CASSLDPGQFTYEQYF
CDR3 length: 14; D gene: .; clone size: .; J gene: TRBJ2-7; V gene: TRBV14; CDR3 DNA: TGTGCCAGCAGGCGTACCGGGACTTCCTACGAGCAGTACTTC; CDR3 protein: CASRRTGTSYEQYF